A selection of T cell receptor beta chains follows, all from one sample in a study of blood T cells in healthy people across ages. From the 5' RACE reads, TCRdb called clonotypes with MiXCR, one entry per CDR3 protein. The sample lists hundreds of thousands of distinct CDR3 sequences, around two fifths occurring once. Sequencing was carried out using blood. The origin of the receptors is a man in his fifties or sixties in good health. Each CDR3 is given with its conserved first and last residue. A D gene is named only where the DNA matches it firmly. Clone size is not always given. Where it is, it says once, few, many or a class for expanded clones.

V	J	D	size	CDR3	DNA
TRBV29-1	TRBJ2-3	-	few	CSVGSVRGTDTQYF	TGCAGCGTTGGTTCGGTCCGCGGGACAGATACGCAGTATTTT
TRBV20-1	TRBJ2-5	-	-	CSARETRPNGAQYF	TGCAGTGCTAGAGAGACTCGACCAAATGGGGCCCAGTACTTC
TRBV7-7	TRBJ2-5	-	few	CASSTGQIQETQYF	TGTGCTAGCAGCACAGGACAGATACAAGAGACCCAGTACTTC
TRBV9	TRBJ1-6	-	-	CASSGTSNSPLHF	TGTGCCAGCAGCGGGACAAGCAATTCACCCCTCCACTTT
TRBV14	TRBJ1-4	-	few	CASSQEVGDMTNEKLFF	TGTGCCAGCAGCCAAGAGGTGGGGGATATGACTAATGAAAAACTGTTTTTT
TRBV20-1	TRBJ2-7	-	many	CSARDQSQGSYEQYF	TGCAGTGCTAGAGATCAATCCCAGGGGTCCTACGAGCAGTACTTC
TRBV7-9	TRBJ2-7	TRBD2	many	CASSSGTSGGYEQYF	TGTGCCAGCAGCTCAGGGACTAGCGGGGGGTACGAGCAGTACTTC
TRBV5-5	TRBJ2-1	TRBD2	-	CASSPKYGQGGLAGVNEQFF	TGTGCCAGCAGCCCGAAGTACGGACAGGGTGGGCTAGCGGGGGTCAATGAGCAGTTCTTC
TRBV27	TRBJ1-2	-	few	CASRATNPDYGYTF	TGTGCCAGCAGGGCTACAAATCCGGACTATGGCTACACCTTC
TRBV5-1	TRBJ2-7	-	few	CASSLLQGTFLYEQYF	TGCGCCAGCAGCTTGCTGCAGGGCACCTTCCTCTACGAGCAGTACTTC
TRBV15	TRBJ2-4	-	-	CATSREGLGIAKNIQYF	TGTGCCACCAGCAGAGAGGGTCTAGGGATAGCCAAAAACATTCAGTACTTC
TRBV7-9	TRBJ1-1	-	few	CASSQGSGVNTEAFF	TGTGCCAGCAGCCAAGGGTCAGGGGTGAACACTGAAGCTTTCTTT
TRBV14	TRBJ2-1	-	-	CASSQGDGEYNEQFF	TGTGCCAGCAGCCAAGGGGACGGAGAATACAATGAGCAGTTCTTC
TRBV20-1	TRBJ2-7	TRBD2	-	CSASGGGVTYEQYF	TGCAGTGCTAGCGGCGGGGGGGTGACCTACGAGCAGTACTTC
TRBV28	TRBJ1-6	-	-	CASDRSYSPLHF	TGTGCCAGCGACAGATCCTATTCACCCCTCCACTTT
TRBV4-1	TRBJ2-1	-	-	CASSQEGGGRSGEQFF	TGCGCCAGCAGCCAAGAGGGAGGGGGGCGCAGCGGTGAGCAGTTCTTC
TRBV12-3/TRBV12-4	TRBJ2-1	-	-	CASLLSMTVQQFF	TGTGCCAGCCTCCTAAGCATGACAGTGCAGCAGTTCTTC
TRBV3-1	TRBJ2-4	TRBD1	few	CASSQDQGAPKNIQYF	TGTGCCAGCAGCCAGGATCAGGGGGCACCCAAAAACATTCAGTACTTC
TRBV28	TRBJ2-3	-	few	CASRRTGKTDTQYF	TGTGCCAGCAGGCGTACGGGTAAAACAGATACGCAGTATTTT
TRBV10-2	TRBJ2-6	-	-	CASISAAGANVLTF	TGCGCCAGCATCTCTGCGGCAGGGGCCAACGTCCTGACTTTC
TRBV12-3/TRBV12-4	TRBJ2-5	TRBD1	-	CASTRDRSQETQYF	TGTGCCAGCACCCGGGACAGGTCGCAAGAGACCCAGTACTTC
TRBV12-3/TRBV12-4	TRBJ2-3	-	few	CASSCRGADTQYF	TGTGCCAGCAGTTGTAGGGGGGCAGATACGCAGTATTTT
TRBV4-3	TRBJ2-1	TRBD2	-	CASSQDTGLAAYNEQFF	TGCGCCAGCAGCCAAGATACTGGACTAGCGGCCTACAATGAGCAGTTCTTC
TRBV10-3	TRBJ2-7	-	few	CAISESRAETSYEQYF	TGTGCCATCAGTGAGTCTCGGGCAGAAACTTCCTACGAGCAGTACTTC
TRBV7-2	TRBJ2-1	TRBD2	-	CASRRGLADTPYNEQFF	TGTGCCAGCAGACGGGGACTAGCGGATACCCCCTACAATGAGCAGTTCTTC
TRBV20-1	TRBJ2-3	TRBD2	few	CSASPIYLAGGSPDTQYF	TGCAGTGCTTCCCCGATATATCTAGCGGGGGGCAGCCCAGATACGCAGTATTTT
TRBV12-3/TRBV12-4	TRBJ2-5	-	many	CASSLGQNQETQYF	TGTGCCAGCAGTTTAGGACAGAACCAAGAGACCCAGTACTTC
TRBV4-1	TRBJ1-6	-	-	CASSQDTDSPLHF	TGCGCCAGCAGCCAAGATACAGACTCACCCCTCCACTTT
TRBV6-5	TRBJ2-3	-	few	CASSYSYYTDTQYF	TGTGCCAGCAGTTACTCCTACTACACAGATACGCAGTATTTT
TRBV15	TRBJ2-7	-	-	CATSSGNSWFEQYF	TGTGCCACCAGCAGCGGGAACAGTTGGTTCGAGCAGTACTTC
TRBV29-1	TRBJ2-7	-	many	CSVELGDSYEQYF	TGCAGCGTGGAACTAGGGGACTCCTACGAGCAGTACTTC
TRBV2	TRBJ1-5	TRBD1	few	CASTSGGTGINQPQHF	TGTGCCAGCACCTCCGGAGGGACAGGGATTAATCAGCCCCAGCATTTT
TRBV12-5	TRBJ2-7	TRBD2	-	CASGVWGGSYEQYF	TGTGCTAGTGGTGTGTGGGGGGGCTCCTACGAGCAGTACTTC
TRBV7-2	TRBJ1-1	-	-	CASSRGHMNTEAFF	TGTGCCAGCAGCCGGGGACATATGAACACTGAAGCTTTCTTT
TRBV12-3/TRBV12-4	TRBJ2-3	TRBD2	-	CASSSAGGLSDTQYF	TGTGCCAGCAGTTCCGCGGGGGGGCTGAGTGATACGCAGTATTTT
TRBV6-1	TRBJ2-5	-	-	CASSEYGAQETQYF	TGTGCCAGCAGTGAATACGGAGCCCAAGAGACCCAGTACTTC
TRBV7-8	TRBJ1-6	TRBD1	-	CASSTSTGVNSPLHF	TGTGCCAGCAGCACCTCGACAGGGGTTAATTCACCCCTCCACTTT
TRBV6-1	TRBJ2-7	-	-	CASSEAGYEQYF	TGTGCCAGCAGTGAAGCTGGGTACGAGCAGTACTTC
TRBV6-2/TRBV6-3	TRBJ1-2	-	few	CASSSILDSGGYGYTF	TGTGCCAGCAGTTCGATATTGGACAGCGGAGGCTATGGCTACACCTTC
TRBV10-3	TRBJ2-7	TRBD1	-	CAIRPQGARYEQYF	TGTGCCATCAGGCCTCAGGGGGCAAGGTACGAGCAGTACTTC
TRBV20-1	TRBJ1-1	-	-	CSARYTMNTEAFF	TGCAGTGCTAGATACACCATGAACACTGAAGCTTTCTTT